This record concerns one T cell receptor beta chain sequence. TCRalpha and TCRbeta libraries used 5'RACE with constant-segment primers and UMIs. In TCRdb, the 5' RACE reads were re-called with MiXCR into one record per CDR3 protein. The sample lists 280,000 or so distinct CDR3 sequences, roughly 8.2% occurring once. This CDR3 is built from 14 residues. Trimming stripped 5 bases from V and 4 bases from J, with 16 bases between. Germline V gene lookup returns CDR1 SGHRS and CDR2 YFSETQ. The source of the sample is a study of T-cell memory formation after mild COVID-19. The receptor was derived from a man between 18 and 35 years old who had mild COVID-19 (a few samples of this study predate the infection). Cell type and time point are not known. Input material: PBMCs or a T cell subset sorted from them (not recorded which). The rearrangement joins TRBV5-1 to TRBJ2-7, with D perhaps TRBD1 (6 bases). The CDR3: CASRSGQSFYEQYF. The CDR3 region has the DNA TGCGCCAGCAGAAGCGGACAGAGTTTTTACGAGCAGTACTTC.